The rows below give T cell receptor beta chains drawn from one sample of a study of T-cell reconstitution after alpha-beta-depleted transplantation in children. TCRdb reanalysed the PCR reads using MiXCR and keeps one entry per CDR3 protein. Of about 900,000 distinct CDR3 sequences in the sample, roughly 29% were seen once. Here the sequenced sample was PBMCs, mostly from graft donor cells, taken 360 days after TCRalphabeta/CD19-depleted stem cell transplant. These receptor sequences come from a boy under two years old who had a stem cell transplant for SCID, so the T cells may come from the graft donor. Each CDR3 is given with its conserved first and last residue. Fields, in order: V gene, D gene, clone size, J gene, CDR3 DNA, CDR3 protein. A D gene is named only where the DNA matches it firmly. Size values are once, few and many counts, or a class for expanded clones, and some rows have none.

v_gene: TRBV15; d_gene: TRBD1; abundance: .; j_gene: TRBJ2-7; CDR3nt: TGTGCCACCAGCAGAGCCCGGGACAGGGGAGCCTACGAGCAGTACTTC; CDR3aa: CATSRARDRGAYEQYF
v_gene: TRBV10-3; d_gene: .; abundance: few; j_gene: TRBJ1-6; CDR3nt: TGTGCCATCAGTTTAGATGCATATAATTCACCCCTCCACTTT; CDR3aa: CAISLDAYNSPLHF
v_gene: TRBV20-1; d_gene: .; abundance: .; j_gene: TRBJ2-5; CDR3nt: TGCAGTGCTAGCTACAGAGCGCCAGAGACCCAGTACTTC; CDR3aa: CSASYRAPETQYF
v_gene: TRBV4-2; d_gene: .; abundance: .; j_gene: TRBJ2-7; CDR3nt: TGTGCCAGCAGCCAAGCAAAGGCAGGGTCGGGTCCCTACGAGCAGTACTTC; CDR3aa: CASSQAKAGSGPYEQYF
v_gene: TRBV5-1; d_gene: .; abundance: few; j_gene: TRBJ1-2; CDR3nt: TGCGCCAGCAGGTCGACGGACTTCTATGGCTACACCTTC; CDR3aa: CASRSTDFYGYTF
v_gene: TRBV11-2; d_gene: .; abundance: few; j_gene: TRBJ2-5; CDR3nt: TGTGCCAGCAGCTCGAGGACCGGAGAGACCCAGTACTTC; CDR3aa: CASSSRTGETQYF
v_gene: TRBV9; d_gene: TRBD1; abundance: many; j_gene: TRBJ2-1; CDR3nt: TGTGCCAGCACCGATGACAGGGGGCTTAACAATGAGCAGTTCTTC; CDR3aa: CASTDDRGLNNEQFF
v_gene: TRBV5-1; d_gene: TRBD2; abundance: .; j_gene: TRBJ2-3; CDR3nt: TGCGCCAGCAGCGATAGCGGGGGACCATCGGATACGCAGTATTTT; CDR3aa: CASSDSGGPSDTQYF
v_gene: TRBV30; d_gene: .; abundance: .; j_gene: TRBJ2-5; CDR3nt: TGTGCCTGGGAGAGGACGTCCCAAGAGACCCAGTACTTC; CDR3aa: CAWERTSQETQYF
v_gene: TRBV10-3; d_gene: .; abundance: few; j_gene: TRBJ2-1; CDR3nt: TGTGCCACCGGACTTTCCAATGAGCAGTTCTTC; CDR3aa: CATGLSNEQFF
v_gene: TRBV11-2; d_gene: .; abundance: many; j_gene: TRBJ2-2; CDR3nt: TGTGCCAGCAGCTTAGATAGCCGCGGAAACACCGGGGAGCTGTTTTTT; CDR3aa: CASSLDSRGNTGELFF